Below, 14 T cell receptor beta chains from the same sample are listed, as sequenced in a study of blood T cell repertoires in COVID-19. TCRdb's table, derived via immunoSEQ multiplex PCR, lists solely in-frame clones and lacks some. Of 250,000 to 350,000 clones in the sample, more than 70% were seen once. Sequencing used peripheral blood. All receptors derive from a woman aged 45-65 years with acute or convalescent COVID-19.

CDR3 in DNA: TGTGCCAGCAGCGTCACTAGCGCCGACTACGAGCAGTACTTC. The encoded protein is CASSVTSADYEQYF. The chain uses TRBV7-2 and TRBJ2-7; 7 nucleotides line up with TRBD2. Germline V gene lookup returns CDR1 SGHTA and CDR2 FQGNSA. V gave up 5 bases and J gave up 3 bases; unmatched junction bases: 7. CDR3 length equals 14 residues.

The CDR3 spells CASSRASSAYTGELFF. The CDR3 region has the DNA TGTGCCAGCAGCAGGGCTTCTAGCGCCTACACCGGGGAGCTGTTTTTT. The chain combines TRBV9 with TRBJ2-2; possible D gene TRBD2, 6 bases. Trimming removed 4 bases at V and 3 bases at J, with 16 bases between. CDR3 length: 16 amino acids. Germline V gene lookup returns CDR1 SGDLS and CDR2 YYNGEE.

This chain uses TRBV7-9 with TRBJ1-3; D remains unclear. Germline V CDR1 and CDR2: SEHNR, FQNEAQ (reference sequence). The CDR3 is 19 residues long. The V gene lost 0 bases and the J gene lost 2 bases, with 20 bases spanning the gap. The chain's CDR3 is CASSLAAYWSRNAGNTIYF. The DNA for the CDR3 is TGTGCCAGCAGCTTAGCGGCCTATTGGAGCCGTAACGCTGGAAACACCATATATTTT.

The chain carries TRBV2 and TRBJ1-4; D possibly corresponds to TRBD1 (6 bases). This CDR3 comprises 14 residues. The germline gives CDR1 SNHLY, CDR2 FYNNEI. Between the trimmed V and J ends, which lost 8 bases and 8 bases, there was a span of 18 bases. The CDR3: CASLEWGPQEKLFF. The CDR3 nucleotides are TGTGCCAGCCTAGAATGGGGGCCCCAGGAAAAACTGTTTTTT.

In its sample, this clone was seen a few times. This likely stems from a read error, as it lies one base from a far larger clone. This chain uses TRBV5-4 with TRBJ2-7; possible D gene TRBD1, 5 bases. Per the germline V gene, CDR1 is SGHNT and CDR2 is YYREEE (reference sequence). This CDR3 spans 13 amino acids. Trimming removed 0 bases at V and 1 base at J, with 5 bases between. The DNA for the CDR3 is TGTGCCAGCAGCTTGGGACAGTCCTACGAGCAGTACTTC. Its protein is CASSLGQSYEQYF.

This chain uses TRBV5-5 with TRBJ2-7, with TRBD2 as a possible D gene (6 bases). Germline CDR1 reads SGHKS; CDR2 reads YYEKEE (reference sequence). The CDR3 sequence is 12 residues long. V was cut by 0 bases and J by 5 bases, with 6 bases left in between. CDR3 amino acids: CASSLAGDEQYF. CDR3 sequence (DNA): TGTGCCAGCAGCTTGGCGGGGGACGAGCAGTACTTC.

The sample holds many counts of this clone. V gene TRBV7-9 combines with J gene TRBJ2-3; no clear D gene. This CDR3 has 12 residues. Trimming removed 6 bases from V and 2 bases from J, with 6 bases in between. Looked up from germline, CDR1 is SEHNR and CDR2 is FQNEAQ (reference sequence). The CDR3 region has the DNA TGTGCCAGCAGTTTCGTCACAGATACGCAGTATTTT. This gives the protein CASSFVTDTQYF.

The chain links TRBV10-3 to TRBJ1-4; D is unresolved. The germline V gene has CDR1 ENHRY and CDR2 SYGVKD. This CDR3 has 15 residues. The V gene lost 5 bases and the J gene lost 0 bases, with 10 bases spanning the gap. This CDR3 is CAISSGFATNEKLFF. The CDR3 region has the DNA TGTGCCATCAGTTCGGGATTTGCAACTAATGAAAAACTGTTTTTT.

This chain joins TRBV6-2 or TRBV6-3 and TRBJ1-6, with 9 bases matching TRBD1. The CDR3 is made up of 16 amino acids. Per the germline V gene, CDR1 is MNHEY and CDR2 is SVGEGT. V gave up 2 bases and J gave up 10 bases; unmatched junction bases: 9. CDR3 residues: CASSYRGQGFESPLHF. In nucleotides, the CDR3 is TGTGCCAGCAGTTACCGGGGACAGGGCTTTGAATCACCCCTCCACTTT.

The chain uses TRBV15 and TRBJ1-1, with D perhaps TRBD1 (5 bases). The V gene's germline CDR1 is LNHNV and CDR2 YYDKDF (reference sequence). The CDR3 length is 14 residues. V dropped 6 bases and J dropped 6 bases, with 17 bases sitting between them. The CDR3 spells CATSTARGSAEAFF. In DNA, the CDR3 is TGTGCCACCAGTACCGCAAGGGGAAGCGCTGAAGCTTTCTTT.

The rearrangement joins TRBV18 to TRBJ2-7, with TRBD1 matching over 10 bases. Unmatched junction bases numbered 5, after V lost 0 bases and J lost 6 bases. The CDR3 spans 15 residues. Germline values: CDR1 KGHSH, CDR2 LQKENI. Here the CDR3 reads CASSPPGQGGFEQYF. In nucleotides, the CDR3 is TGTGCCAGCTCACCACCCGGACAGGGGGGTTTCGAGCAGTACTTC.

J is TRBJ2-1 and V is TRBV7-8, with TRBD1 matching over 8 bases. This CDR3 region has 13 residues. Germline V gene lookup returns CDR1 SGHVS and CDR2 FQNEAQ. Trimming at V came to 3 bases and at J to 9 bases, leaving 4 bases not matched to a gene. The CDR3 loop is CASSFRQGTEQFF. Here the CDR3 DNA reads TGTGCCAGCAGCTTCAGACAGGGGACTGAGCAGTTCTTC.

The gene calls are TRBV10-3 and TRBJ1-4; 9 bases align to TRBD1. With 6 bases clipped from V and 5 bases from J, the junction kept 4 bases outside the gene matches. Germline CDR1 ENHRY, CDR2 SYGVKD. The CDR3 length is 14 residues. CDR3 DNA sequence: TGTGCCATCAGACCCGGACAGGGGAATGAAAAACTGTTTTTT. This encodes CAIRPGQGNEKLFF.

J is TRBJ1-3 and V is TRBV5-1, with TRBD1 matching over 12 bases. The CDR3 is made up of 14 amino acids. Germline trimming cut 4 bases from V and 8 bases from J; bases unmatched to any gene: 4. The V gene's germline CDR1 is SGHRS and CDR2 YFSETQ. Here the CDR3 reads CASSLGQGAYTIYF. DNA of the CDR3: TGCGCCAGCAGCCTGGGACAGGGGGCTTACACCATATATTTT.